The 23 T cell receptor beta chains in this list originate from one sample, sequenced in a study of shared clonotypes between healthy human individuals. Only in-frame clones appear in the TCRdb table, and some are missing; sequencing was by immunoSEQ multiplex PCR. The table lists approximately 350,000 clones, around 96% of them singletons, with about 0.34% in the top ten. Sequencing was performed on memory CD8+ T cells sorted from blood. Described subset: CD45RO+ cells pooled with CCR7-negative TemRA cells. These receptors came from a man aged 25-45 years in good health.

This chain uses TRBV6-1 with TRBJ1-2, with a weak D call TRBD1 (6 bases). Trimming took off 5 bases at V and 4 bases at J, with 14 bases between the two ends. CDR3 length: 14 amino acids. CDR1 and CDR2 (germline): MNHNS, SASEGT. For the CDR3, the DNA is TGTGCCAGCAGTCGCGGACAGCCCTTCTATGGCTACACCTTC. It encodes CASSRGQPFYGYTF.

This rearrangement joins TRBV28 to TRBJ2-7, with 9 bases identical to TRBD1. J lost 5 bases, V lost 5 bases, and 10 bases had no gene match. The germline gives CDR1 MDHEN, CDR2 SYDVKM. CDR3 length equals 15 residues. CDR3 protein: CASSGAGTGSNEQYF. CDR3 nucleotide sequence: TGTGCCAGCAGTGGCGCCGGGACAGGGAGCAACGAGCAGTACTTC.

The chain joins TRBV27 to TRBJ2-7; tentatively, D is TRBD2 (6 bases). V dropped 3 bases and J dropped 4 bases, with 13 bases sitting between them. This CDR3 contains 14 residues. The germline V gene has CDR1 MNHEY and CDR2 SMNVEV (reference sequence). The CDR3 DNA sequence: TGTGCCAGCAGTTTGCGGGGAGCCCAATACGAGCAGTACTTC. This gives the protein CASSLRGAQYEQYF.

DNA of the CDR3: TGTGCCAGCCTCCTCCTAGCGGGGCCCCAAGAGACCCAGTACTTC. Its translation: CASLLLAGPQETQYF. The rearrangement uses TRBV2 and TRBJ2-5; 9 positions match TRBD2. The CDR3 is 15 amino acids. Germline CDR1 and CDR2: SNHLY and FYNNEI. Trimming took 8 bases from V and 1 from J; bases not matched to a gene: 8.

The chain combines TRBV28 with TRBJ2-7; 9 bases agree with TRBD1. CDR1 and CDR2 (germline): MDHEN, SYDVKM. This CDR3 contains 13 residues. Losses at the gene ends were 5 bases for V and 4 bases for J; bases not matched to a gene: 3. CDR3 loop: CASSRDREYEQYF. CDR3 in DNA: TGTGCCAGCAGTCGGGACAGGGAATACGAGCAGTACTTC.

V and J are TRBV6-1 and TRBJ2-7, with 10 bases aligning to TRBD2. The ends lost 1 base at V and 3 bases at J; junction bases unmatched: 6. CDR3 length: 16 amino acids. Germline V gene data show CDR1 as MNHNS and CDR2 as SASEGT. CDR3 nucleotides: TGTGCCAGCAGTGAAGACCCTAGCGGGAGCGTCTACGAGCAGTACTTC. Protein: CASSEDPSGSVYEQYF.

The chain joins TRBV7-9 to TRBJ2-5, with D possibly matching TRBD1 (6 bases). V was cut by 2 bases and J by 5 bases, with 15 bases left in between. The CDR3 consists of 15 residues. CDR1 SEHNR and CDR2 FQNEAQ come from the germline V gene (reference sequence). CDR3 sequence: CASSLFSGAEETQYF. The CDR3 DNA reads TGTGCCAGCAGCTTATTCTCAGGGGCGGAGGAGACCCAGTACTTC.

The gene calls are TRBV6-1 and TRBJ2-3, with 10 bases aligning to TRBD2. Germline V gene lookup returns CDR1 MNHNS and CDR2 SASEGT. The CDR3 sequence is 16 residues long. V dropped 4 bases and J dropped 3; count of bases not matched to a gene: 7. CDR3 residues: CASSVAASGRTDTQYF. CDR3 in DNA: TGTGCCAGCAGTGTTGCGGCTAGCGGGAGAACAGATACGCAGTATTTT.

CDR3 protein: CASSQVGTGAETQYF. The CDR3 DNA is TGCGCCAGCAGCCAAGTAGGGACAGGGGCCGAGACCCAGTACTTC. This chain connects TRBV4-1 to TRBJ2-5; 10 bases line up with TRBD1. The germline gives CDR1 MGHRA, CDR2 YSYEKL. Unmatched junction bases numbered 4, after V lost 1 base and J lost 5 bases. The CDR3 loop spans 15 amino acids.

The chain employs TRBV4-1 and TRBJ1-5; no clear D. V lost 1 base and J lost 2, with 9 bases in between. This CDR3 is 15 amino acids long. Germline V gives CDR1 MGHRA, CDR2 YSYEKL. CDR3 in DNA: TGCGCCAGCAGCCAAGGAGGGTCAGGCAATCAGCCCCAGCATTTT. Translating gives CASSQGGSGNQPQHF.

The chain is built from TRBV19 and TRBJ2-1; 14 bases align to TRBD2. Germline CDR1 is LNHDA and CDR2 is SQIVND (reference sequence). The CDR3 runs 15 residues. V gave up 4 bases and J gave up 8 bases; unmatched junction bases: 4. The CDR3 loop is CASSKGTSGSDEQFF. The CDR3 region has the DNA TGTGCCAGTAGTAAAGGGACTAGCGGGAGCGATGAGCAGTTCTTC.

V usage is TRBV7-8 and J usage is TRBJ2-2, with D perhaps matching TRBD2 (7 bases). The CDR3 has 18 residues. The V end was cut by 2 bases, the J end by 1 base, with 17 bases between. Per the germline V gene, CDR1 is SGHVS and CDR2 is FQNEAQ. The CDR3 coding sequence is TGTGCCAGCAGCTTATGGGGGGGCCGGGACAAGAACACCGGGGAGCTGTTTTTT. This encodes CASSLWGGRDKNTGELFF. Variable domain in full (rest from reference TRBV7-8 and TRBJ2-2): GAGVSQSPRYKVAKRGQDVALRCDPISGHVSLFWYQQALGQGPEFLTYFQNEAQLDKSGLPSDRFFAERPEGSVSTLKIQRTQQEDSAVYLCASSLWGGRDKNTGELFFGEGSRLTVL.

This chain joins TRBV7-9 and TRBJ2-7; 9 nucleotides line up with TRBD2. J gave up 3 bases and V 2 bases, and 8 bases lay outside the gene matches. The CDR3 contains 16 residues. Germline values: CDR1 SEHNR, CDR2 FQNEAQ (reference sequence). CDR3 nucleotide sequence: TGTGCCAGCAGCTTATTTAAGGGACTAGCCAGCTACGAGCAGTACTTC. Residues: CASSLFKGLASYEQYF.

The gene calls are TRBV19 and TRBJ1-3; no clear D. CDR1 and CDR2 (germline): LNHDA, SQIVND (reference sequence). CDR3 length: 16 amino acids. The V end was cut by 3 bases, the J end by 2 bases, with 14 bases between. The CDR3 loop reads CASSMRRRPAGNTIYF. The CDR3 coding sequence is TGTGCCAGTAGTATGCGGCGCAGGCCCGCTGGAAACACCATATATTTT.

This chain links TRBV30 with TRBJ2-7; D remains unclear. Germline assignment: CDR1 GTSNPN and CDR2 SVGIG (reference sequence). V shed 0 bases and J shed 0 bases, with 12 bases lying between them. The CDR3 totals 15 residues. CDR3 DNA: TGTGCCTGGAGTGTAGGTCGTGCCCTCTCCTACGAGCAGTACTTC. Translated, it gives CAWSVGRALSYEQYF.

This chain links TRBV14 with TRBJ2-5; D could derive from TRBD1 or TRBD2 (5 bases each). Looked up from germline, CDR1 is SGHDN and CDR2 is FVKESK. The CDR3 is made up of 14 amino acids. V gave up 2 bases and J gave up 5 bases, with 12 bases separating them. CDR3 region: CASSQMGRGETQYF. CDR3 bases: TGTGCCAGCAGCCAAATGGGACGTGGGGAGACCCAGTACTTC.

The rearrangement links TRBV7-9 to TRBJ2-2; D not certain. Germline loops: CDR1 SEHNR, CDR2 FQNEAQ (reference sequence). This CDR3 contains 12 residues. V lost 5 bases to trimming and J lost 4 bases, with 5 bases between them. The CDR3 DNA reads as TGTGCCAGCAGCCAGGCCACCGGGGAGCTGTTTTTT. It encodes CASSQATGELFF.

The CDR3 loop is CASSSPFREQYF. In DNA, the CDR3 is TGTGCCAGCAGTTCCCCCTTTCGGGAGCAGTACTTC. The J gene is TRBJ2-7, the V gene TRBV28; D is unresolved. Per the germline V gene, CDR1 is MDHEN and CDR2 is SYDVKM. With 4 bases removed from V and 7 bases from J, the gap between germline ends came to 11 bases. The CDR3 loop spans 12 amino acids.

The chain recombines TRBV28 with TRBJ1-4, with D perhaps TRBD1 (6 bases). Trimming stripped 2 bases from V and 4 bases from J, with 11 bases between. CDR3 length: 15 residues. CDR1 is MDHEN and CDR2 is SYDVKM in the germline V gene. The CDR3 loop reads CASSLLDRDNEKLFF. The CDR3 bases are TGTGCCAGCAGTTTACTGGACAGAGATAATGAAAAACTGTTTTTT.

The genes are TRBV4-2 and TRBJ1-3; 7 bases match TRBD1. V shed 0 bases and J 0 bases; nucleotides not matched to a gene: 11. Germline V gene sequence: CDR1 LGHNA, CDR2 YNFKEQ. This CDR3 region has 19 residues. This CDR3 reads CASSQEIGQVLSSGNTIYF. Here the CDR3 DNA reads TGTGCCAGCAGCCAAGAGATCGGACAGGTACTAAGCTCTGGAAACACCATATATTTT.

The V and J genes are TRBV4-2 and TRBJ1-2; possible D gene TRBD1, 6 bases. There are 14 residues in the CDR3. CDR1 and CDR2 from the germline V gene are LGHNA and YNFKEQ. Deletions cut 1 base from V and 5 bases from J, with 11 bases between. CDR3 in DNA: TGTGCCAGCAGCCAAGGAACAGGGAGATATGGCTACACCTTC. This translates into CASSQGTGRYGYTF.

The V gene is TRBV7-2, the J gene TRBJ2-7; D is uncertain. CDR3 size: 14 residues. Per the germline V gene, CDR1 is SGHTA and CDR2 is FQGNSA. The V end was cut by 0 bases, the J end by 7 bases, with 13 bases between. The CDR3 DNA reads TGTGCCAGCAGCTTAGCCCAGCGATTAGGAGAGCAGTACTTC. It specifies CASSLAQRLGEQYF.

The V and J genes are TRBV28 and TRBJ2-3; D is possibly TRBD1 (5 bases). V was clipped by 6 bases and J by 2 bases, with 9 bases between them. The CDR3 runs to 13 residues. Germline-derived CDR1 and CDR2 are MDHEN and SYDVKM. Here the CDR3 DNA reads TGTGCCAGCAGGCAACAGGTCACAGATACGCAGTATTTT. It translates to CASRQQVTDTQYF.